The 29 T cell receptor beta chains presented below share a single source sample, sequenced in a study of OX40 agonist ivuxolimab in advanced cancers. Sequencing used immunoSEQ multiplex PCR; TCRdb keeps in-frame clones, though not all of them. The sample holds more than 85,000 clones, 87% seen once. Sample: CD4+ or CD8+ T cells sorted from blood, taken in a trial of the OX40 agonist ivuxolimab. The receptor set was obtained from an adult with an advanced solid tumor such as melanoma, head and neck, liver or kidney cancer.

The gene calls are TRBV18 and TRBJ2-7; D not resolved. V was shortened by 2 bases and J by 1 base, with 6 bases between the two germline ends. This CDR3 is 13 amino acids long. Looked up from germline, CDR1 is KGHSH and CDR2 is LQKENI. The CDR3 sequence is CASSPSQSYEQYF. The CDR3 DNA reads as TGTGCCAGCTCACCAAGTCAGTCCTACGAGCAGTACTTC.

The chain recombines TRBV6-1 with TRBJ1-4; a possible D gene is TRBD1 (5 bases). The CDR3 covers 15 residues. Germline lookup yields CDR1 MNHNS and CDR2 SASEGT. Trimming took 2 bases from V and 4 from J, leaving 11 bases between them. In DNA form, the CDR3 reads TGTGCCAGCAGTGAAACCGGCAGGGTTAATGAAAAACTGTTTTTT. It encodes CASSETGRVNEKLFF.

This clone has more than one count but fewer than ten. This chain links TRBV2 with TRBJ2-5; D gene uncertain. CDR1 is SNHLY, CDR2 FYNNEI, per germline. This CDR3 comprises 11 residues. V shed 4 bases and J shed 3 bases, with 3 bases lying between them. As DNA, the CDR3 is TGTGCCAGCAGTGGCGAAGAGACCCAGTACTTC. The encoded protein is CASSGEETQYF.

In its sample, this clone was seen once. The gene calls are TRBV5-6 and TRBJ1-5; a weak D match, TRBD1 (5 bases). Looked up from germline, CDR1 is SGHDT and CDR2 is YYEEEE. V was clipped by 0 bases and J by 7 bases, with 5 bases between them. The CDR3 length is 12 residues. The DNA for the CDR3 is TGTGCCAGCAGCTTGGCAGGGCAGCCCCAGCATTTT. Translating gives CASSLAGQPQHF.

The rearrangement links TRBV5-4 to TRBJ2-5, with TRBD1 matching over 12 bases. The J call may be in error: the DNA end matches TRBJ2-7 better. CDR1 is SGHNT and CDR2 is YYREEE in the germline V gene (reference sequence). The CDR3 has 15 residues. CDR3 DNA: TGTGCCAGCAGCTGGGACAGGGGGCTCTCCTACGAGCAGTACTTC. Translation: CASSWDRGLSYEQYF.

The chain links TRBV7-8 to TRBJ2-1, with 8 bases that match TRBD2. The CDR3 consists of 15 residues. The V and J ends lost 1 base and 2 bases, in that order; junction bases with no gene match: 1. Germline V lookup: CDR1 SGHVS, CDR2 FQNEAQ. CDR3 sequence (DNA): TGTGCCAGCAGCTTAGACGGGGGGGCCTACAATGAGCAGTTCTTC. Translated, it gives CASSLDGGAYNEQFF.

The chain uses TRBV7-6 and TRBJ2-5; TRBD1 matches at 9 bases. Germline CDR1 is SGHVS and CDR2 is FNYEAQ. The CDR3 runs 15 residues. With 4 bases clipped from V and 5 bases from J, the junction kept 8 bases outside the gene matches. CDR3 nucleotides: TGTGCCAGCAGCTCTGGGACAGGGCAGGGGGAGACCCAGTACTTC. It codes for CASSSGTGQGETQYF.

V and J are TRBV2 and TRBJ2-7; no reliable D call. Trimming pared 3 bases from V and 2 bases from J, leaving 5 bases between. The CDR3 is made up of 12 amino acids. Looked up from germline, CDR1 is SNHLY and CDR2 is FYNNEI. The CDR3 DNA is TGTGCCAGCAGTGAGGGGACCTACGAGCAGTACTTC. This gives the protein CASSEGTYEQYF.

The rearrangement joins TRBV5-5 to TRBJ1-1; 7 positions agree with TRBD1. Germline V gene data show CDR1 as SGHKS and CDR2 as YYEKEE (reference sequence). This CDR3 contains 14 residues. Unmatched junction bases numbered 6, after V lost 3 bases and J lost 4 bases. The chain's CDR3 is CASSWEQGSTEAFF. The CDR3 nucleotides read TGTGCCAGCAGCTGGGAACAGGGGAGCACTGAAGCTTTCTTT.

The chain couples TRBV5-1 to TRBJ2-1; maybe TRBD1 (6 bases). V shed 0 bases and J shed 6 bases, with 10 bases lying between them. CDR1 and CDR2 from the germline V gene are SGHRS and YFSETQ. The CDR3 extends over 14 amino acids. DNA of the CDR3: TGCGCCAGCAGCTTGGGGACAGAAGGCAATGAGCAGTTCTTC. It specifies CASSLGTEGNEQFF. The full variable domain, rest sourced from reference TRBV5-1 and TRBJ2-1, is KAGVTQTPRYLIKTRGQQVTLSCSPISGHRSVSWYQQTPGQGLQFLFEYFSETQRNKGNFPGRFSGRQFSNSRSEMNVSTLELGDSALYLCASSLGTEGNEQFFGPGTRLTVL.

The V and J genes are TRBV7-7 and TRBJ1-1; possible D gene TRBD1, 5 bases. The CDR3 covers 14 residues. V was cut by 5 bases and J by 7 bases, with 17 bases left in between. The germline V gene has CDR1 SSHAT and CDR2 FNYEAQ (reference sequence). CDR3 region: CASSPRWGDSEAFF. CDR3 nucleotides: TGTGCCAGCAGCCCGCGTTGGGGAGACAGTGAAGCTTTCTTT.

This chain connects TRBV11-2 to TRBJ2-7, with 9 bases aligning to TRBD1. Germline CDR1 is SGHAT and CDR2 is FQNNGV. The CDR3 covers 14 residues. V lost 4 bases and J lost 6; bases outside the gene matches: 7. CDR3 sequence (DNA): TGTGCCAGCAGCTGGGGACAGGGTTGGTCCGAGCAGTACTTC. This sequence encodes CASSWGQGWSEQYF.

This rearrangement joins TRBV28 to TRBJ2-7; tentatively, D is TRBD2 (5 bases). CDR1 is MDHEN, CDR2 SYDVKM, per germline. The V end lost 3 bases, the J end lost 3 bases, and 9 bases lay between the germline ends. The CDR3 has 13 amino acids. The CDR3: CASSFGVYYEQYF. As DNA, the CDR3 is TGTGCCAGCAGTTTCGGGGTCTACTACGAGCAGTACTTC.

As regards this clone: The identical CDR3 is also encoded by other nucleotide sequences in the sample. The chain has TRBV5-4 and TRBJ2-5; D not certain. Trimming stripped 0 bases from V and 2 bases from J, with 5 bases between. The CDR3 extends over 13 amino acids. CDR1 and CDR2 from the germline V gene are SGHNT and YYREEE (reference sequence). CDR3 sequence: CASSLGGQETQYF. The CDR3 DNA reads as TGTGCCAGCAGCTTGGGGGGACAAGAGACCCAGTACTTC.

The genes are TRBV2 and TRBJ2-2; tentatively, D is TRBD1 (6 bases). The V gene's germline CDR1 is SNHLY and CDR2 FYNNEI. The CDR3 is 15 residues long. Trimming pared 6 bases from V and 0 bases from J, leaving 11 bases between. CDR3 sequence (DNA): TGTGCCAGCAGACCGAGGACAGCGAACACCGGGGAGCTGTTTTTT. Its protein product is CASRPRTANTGELFF.

The rearrangement uses TRBV5-1 and TRBJ1-4; no firm D call. Germline lookup yields CDR1 SGHRS and CDR2 YFSETQ. Trimming shortened V by 1 base and J by 5 bases, and 9 bases separated the two germline ends. The CDR3 extends over 14 amino acids. DNA of the CDR3: TGCGCCAGCAGCTTGTCGGCAGGAAATGAAAAACTGTTTTTT. Amino acids: CASSLSAGNEKLFF.

This chain uses TRBV4-1 with TRBJ2-6; D might be TRBD2 (5 bases). Germline V lookup: CDR1 MGHRA, CDR2 YSYEKL. The ends were cut back, 7 bases at V and 3 bases at J, with 19 bases in the middle. This CDR3 is 17 amino acids long. CDR3: CASTRGGVVIGANVLTF. CDR3 coding DNA: TGCGCCAGCACTCGGGGTGGGGTGGTTATTGGGGCCAACGTCCTGACTTTC.

The chain joins TRBV6-1 to TRBJ2-1; possibly TRBD2 for D (5 bases). This CDR3 has 10 amino acids. Germline V lookup: CDR1 MNHNS, CDR2 SASEGT. V was clipped by 9 bases and J by 15 bases, with 15 bases between them. The DNA for the CDR3 is TGTGCCAGTAAAGAGGGTGTAGCGTTCTTC. Its translation: CASKEGVAFF.

CDR3: CASSIVPASGNTIYF. The CDR3 DNA reads TGTGCCAGTAGTATAGTCCCAGCCTCTGGAAACACCATATATTTT. The gene calls are TRBV19 and TRBJ1-3; no clear D. In germline, CDR1 is LNHDA, CDR2 SQIVND (reference sequence). The CDR3 consists of 15 residues. V shed 1 base and J shed 0 bases, with 7 bases lying between them.

V is TRBV5-8 and J is TRBJ1-2, with D hard to call. The V gene's germline CDR1 is SGHTS and CDR2 YDEGEE. Trimming took 0 bases from V and 2 from J, leaving 8 bases between them. The CDR3 runs to 14 residues. The CDR3 protein is CASSLDQLNYGYTF. DNA of the CDR3: TGTGCCAGCAGCTTGGACCAACTGAACTATGGCTACACCTTC.

The CDR3: CASLGYGEAFF. DNA for the CDR3: TGTGCCAGCCTGGGGTACGGTGAAGCTTTCTTT. The V and J genes are TRBV6-5 and TRBJ1-1, with no clear D. Trimming took 8 bases from V and 7 from J, leaving 11 bases between them. The CDR3 is made up of 11 amino acids. The V gene's germline CDR1 is MNHEY and CDR2 SVGAGI.

This rearrangement joins TRBV9 to TRBJ2-1; D is undetermined. Trimming removed 3 bases at V and 0 bases at J, with 4 bases between. CDR1 and CDR2 (germline): SGDLS, YYNGEE. The CDR3 totals 13 residues. Here the CDR3 reads CASSESSYNEQFF. As DNA, the CDR3 is TGTGCCAGCAGCGAGAGCTCCTACAATGAGCAGTTCTTC.

This clone was counted a few times. V and J are TRBV29-1 and TRBJ2-7; D tentatively reads TRBD1 or TRBD2 (5 bases each). The CDR3 totals 12 residues. V lost 5 bases and J 2 bases, leaving 10 bases between the germline ends. Germline V gene sequence: CDR1 SQVTM, CDR2 ANQGSEA. This chain's CDR3 is CSVWDGTYEQYF. CDR3 in DNA: TGCAGCGTTTGGGACGGGACCTACGAGCAGTACTTC.

The chain uses TRBV29-1 and TRBJ2-7, with D possibly being TRBD1 (5 bases). The V end was cut by 5 bases, the J end by 9 bases, with 14 bases between. The CDR3 loop spans 11 amino acids. CDR1 and CDR2 from the germline V gene are SQVTM and ANQGSEA. In DNA, the CDR3 is TGCAGCGTTCCAGACAGTCTTGGGCAGTACTTC. It translates to CSVPDSLGQYF.

This clone showed up just once. DNA for the CDR3: TGTGCCAGCAGTTTTGGAGGGGCGGGATCCTACGAGCAGTACTTC. It codes for CASSFGGAGSYEQYF. This chain joins TRBV27 and TRBJ2-7; D might be TRBD2 (6 bases). V dropped 3 bases and J dropped 1 base, with 13 bases sitting between them. The CDR3 loop spans 15 amino acids. CDR1 is MNHEY, CDR2 SMNVEV, per germline (reference sequence).

This clone was counted between two and nine times. V gene TRBV10-3 combines with J gene TRBJ1-1; D uncertain. Germline V gene lookup returns CDR1 ENHRY and CDR2 SYGVKD. Trimming removed 4 bases at V and 1 base at J, with 7 bases between. The CDR3 is 13 residues long. CDR3 sequence (DNA): TGTGCCATCAGTGTCCAGACGAACACTGAAGCTTTCTTT. It yields the protein CAISVQTNTEAFF.

J is TRBJ2-3 and V is TRBV6-4, with 10 positions matching TRBD2. Trimming removed 5 bases from V and 2 bases from J; junction bases left unmatched: 1. There are 14 residues in the CDR3. The germline CDR1 and CDR2 sequences are MRHNA and SNTAGT. The CDR3 DNA reads TGTGCCAGCAGTACTAGCGGGGCCACAGATACGCAGTATTTT. This translates into CASSTSGATDTQYF.

The chain has TRBV19 and TRBJ2-7; tentative D call: TRBD2 (6 bases). Trimming cost V 5 bases and J 4 bases, with 18 bases left between them. Germline CDR1 reads LNHDA; CDR2 reads SQIVND (reference sequence). This CDR3 comprises 15 residues. CDR3 protein: CASSPPGLGGYEQYF. The CDR3 DNA sequence: TGTGCCAGTAGTCCACCGGGACTGGGGGGATACGAGCAGTACTTC.

Here the CDR3 DNA reads TGTGCCAGCTCACCACTGCCAAAAGGGCTATCGCGTGGGGGACAGCCCCAGCATTTT. As protein: CASSPLPKGLSRGGQPQHF. The gene calls are TRBV18 and TRBJ1-5, with a tentative D call TRBD1 (5 bases). CDR1 and CDR2 (germline): KGHSH, LQKENI. CDR3 length: 19 residues. V shed 1 base and J shed 7 bases, with 26 bases lying between them.